This entry describes one TCR beta chain. The target antigen is unknown. This sample is drawn from a study of cytomegalovirus exposure and HLA in healthy donors. Study findings and constraints: Association with HLA alleles at 0.05 false discovery rate was found for about 17,000 TCR beta sequences in a later analysis. Presence/absence results assume similar sequencing depth per donor, which may not hold. It emerged from a later analysis that several of the most significant clusters appeared to be linked to common viral pathogens.

Germline V gene data show CDR1 as MNHEY and CDR2 as SMNVEV (reference sequence). V was clipped by 5 bases and J by 7 bases; unmatched bases: 15. This CDR3 contains 18 residues. Everyone who donated was a healthy bone marrow donor. The PCR made use of 60 Vbeta and 13 Jbeta primers. Assay used: immunoSEQ multiplex PCR; TCRdb lists only in-frame clones, some missing. The sample consists of 250,000 to 350,000 clones, roughly 70% of them appearing once. J is TRBJ2-1 and V is TRBV27; TRBD2 aligns across 12 bases. The TCR originated in a female donor in good health and CMV-seronegative. Source material: PBMCs. For the CDR3, the DNA is TGTGCCAGCAGTGATTTTCCGGGCCTAGCGGGAGGGGAAAATGAGCAGTTCTTC. As protein: CASSDFPGLAGGENEQFF.